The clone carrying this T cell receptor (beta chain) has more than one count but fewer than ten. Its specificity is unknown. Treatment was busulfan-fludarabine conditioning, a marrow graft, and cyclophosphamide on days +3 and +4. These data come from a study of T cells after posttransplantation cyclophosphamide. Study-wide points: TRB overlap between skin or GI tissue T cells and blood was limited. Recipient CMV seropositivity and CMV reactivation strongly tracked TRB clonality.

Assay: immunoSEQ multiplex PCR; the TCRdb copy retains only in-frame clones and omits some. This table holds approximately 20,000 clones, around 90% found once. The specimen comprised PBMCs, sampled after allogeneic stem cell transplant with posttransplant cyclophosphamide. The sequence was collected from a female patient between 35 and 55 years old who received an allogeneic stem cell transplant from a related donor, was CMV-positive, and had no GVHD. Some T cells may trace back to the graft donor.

Written as DNA, the CDR3 is TGTGCCAGCAGCTTAGGGGTTGGCGGGCACACAGATACGCAGTATTTT. This translates into CASSLGVGGHTDTQYF. The chain recombines TRBV7-9 with TRBJ2-3; weak D call: TRBD2 (5 bases). Germline assignment: CDR1 SEHNR and CDR2 FQNEAQ (reference sequence). This CDR3 contains 16 residues. Trimming left V 1 base short and J 2 bases short, with 13 bases between.